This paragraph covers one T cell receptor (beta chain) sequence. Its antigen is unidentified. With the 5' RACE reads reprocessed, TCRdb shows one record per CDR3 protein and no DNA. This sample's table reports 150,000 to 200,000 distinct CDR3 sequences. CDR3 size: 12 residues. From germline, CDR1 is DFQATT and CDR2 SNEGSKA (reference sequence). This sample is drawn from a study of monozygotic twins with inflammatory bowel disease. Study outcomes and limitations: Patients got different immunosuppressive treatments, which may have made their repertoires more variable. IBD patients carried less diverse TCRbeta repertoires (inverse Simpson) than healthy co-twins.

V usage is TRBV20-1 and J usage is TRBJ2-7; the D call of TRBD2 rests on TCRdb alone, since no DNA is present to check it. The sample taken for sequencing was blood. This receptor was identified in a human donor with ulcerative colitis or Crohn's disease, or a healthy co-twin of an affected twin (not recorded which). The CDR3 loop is CSARWKGNEQYF.